Below are 28 T cell receptor beta chains sequenced from a single sample in a study of blood T cells in healthy people across ages. For the second PCR, which ran for 7 to 11 cycles, a sample-barcoded 5' primer and a J-beta primer mix were used. Via MiXCR, TCRdb re-called the 5' RACE reads, giving one row per CDR3 protein. The profile shows about 2 million distinct CDR3 sequences, 40% to 55% of them singletons. The sample was blood. Receptors originate from a woman aged 40 to 55 in good health.

V gene TRBV27 combines with J gene TRBJ1-5; 7 bases align to TRBD1. Germline CDR1 and CDR2: MNHEY and SMNVEV (reference sequence). With V trimmed by 6 bases and J by 4 bases, 6 bases remained unmatched. The CDR3 totals 14 residues. CDR3 protein: CASSRGQRNQPQHF. In DNA, the CDR3 is TGTGCCAGCAGCCGGGGACAGCGGAATCAGCCCCAGCATTTT.

This rearrangement joins TRBV2 to TRBJ2-3; D is undetermined. V lost 6 bases, J lost 0 bases, and 10 bases lay in between. This CDR3 has 14 residues. From germline, CDR1 is SNHLY and CDR2 FYNNEI. The CDR3 sequence is CASRETPSTDTQYF. As DNA, the CDR3 is TGTGCCAGCAGGGAGACCCCTAGCACAGATACGCAGTATTTT. Drawing the rest from reference TRBV2 and TRBJ2-3, the complete variable domain is EPEVTQTPSHQVTQMGQEVILRCVPISNHLYFYWYRQILGQKVEFLVSFYNNEISEKSEIFDDQFSVERPDGSNFTLKIRSTKLEDSAMYFCASRETPSTDTQYFGPGTRLTVL.

There are a few counts of this clonotype. V is TRBV20-1 and J is TRBJ2-6; D gene ambiguous. From germline, CDR1 is DFQATT and CDR2 SNEGSKA (reference sequence). The V end was cut by 6 bases, the J end by 0 bases, with 9 bases between. The CDR3 spans 14 residues. This chain's CDR3 is CSARLGSGANVLTF. In nucleotides, the CDR3 is TGCAGTGCCCGGCTAGGCTCTGGGGCCAACGTCCTGACTTTC.

With regard to this clonotype: One end of the junction does not line up with germline, which may come from a read error. J is TRBJ2-2 and V is TRBV9; 11 bases are a match to TRBD2. The germline CDR1 and CDR2 sequences are SGDLS and YYNGEE. The CDR3 is 17 residues long. CDR3 residues: CASSPSGGMVNTGEPFF. The CDR3 region has the DNA TGTGCCAGCAGCCCTAGCGGGGGGATGGTAAACACCGGGGAGCCGTTTTTT.

There are a few counts of this clonotype. V is TRBV4-2 and J is TRBJ1-4; 8 positions match TRBD1. The CDR3 extends over 20 amino acids. Germline trimming cut 0 bases from V and 3 bases from J; bases unmatched to any gene: 15. Germline loops: CDR1 LGHNA, CDR2 YNFKEQ. The CDR3 region has the DNA TGTGCCAGCAGCCAAGATTTCCCGAGGGCAGGGGGCGAAGCTAATGAAAAACTGTTTTTT. It codes for CASSQDFPRAGGEANEKLFF.

The gene calls are TRBV12-3 or TRBV12-4 and TRBJ1-2; no firm D call. The CDR3 totals 11 residues. V was shortened by 7 bases and J by 6 bases, with 9 bases between the two germline ends. CDR3: CASTGYDGYTF. CDR3 bases: TGTGCCAGCACCGGGTATGATGGCTACACCTTC.

The chain employs TRBV20-1 and TRBJ2-3; no clear D gene. The CDR3 is made up of 14 amino acids. Germline CDR1 and CDR2: DFQATT and SNEGSKA (reference sequence). Trimming removed 1 base from V and 2 bases from J, with 10 bases in between. The CDR3 is CSARVGGYTDTQYF. For the CDR3, the DNA is TGCAGTGCTAGAGTTGGTGGATACACAGATACGCAGTATTTT.

V usage is TRBV7-3 and J usage is TRBJ2-7, with D perhaps matching TRBD1 (6 bases). TRBJ2-5 matches the DNA end more closely, so the J call is doubtful. CDR1 SGHTA and CDR2 FQGTGA come from the germline V gene. The CDR3 has 13 amino acids. The CDR3 DNA reads as TGTGCCAGCAGCTTAGGACAGAGCGTGACCCAGTACTTC. Its protein is CASSLGQSVTQYF.

V gene TRBV27 combines with J gene TRBJ2-5, with 7 bases aligning to TRBD2. CDR1 MNHEY and CDR2 SMNVEV come from the germline V gene (reference sequence). V was pared by 5 bases and J by 4 bases, with 7 bases of the junction left unmatched. CDR3 length: 14 residues. CDR3 nucleotide sequence: TGTGCCAGCAGTGGGACGTGGGGGGGAGAGACCCAGTACTTC. Residues: CASSGTWGGETQYF.

V usage is TRBV28 and J usage is TRBJ2-7, with D possibly being TRBD1 (5 bases). With 6 bases removed from V and 3 bases from J, the gap between germline ends came to 12 bases. CDR3 length: 13 residues. CDR1 and CDR2 (germline): MDHEN, SYDVKM. The CDR3 nucleotides read TGTGCCAGCAGGCTGACAGAAGGCTACGAGCAGTACTTC. Protein sequence: CASRLTEGYEQYF.

The chain recombines TRBV24-1 with TRBJ2-7; D perhaps matches TRBD1 (6 bases). This CDR3 spans 16 amino acids. V gave up 6 bases and J gave up 4 bases, with 21 bases separating them. CDR1 is KGHDR, CDR2 SFDVKD, per germline. CDR3: CATSCVPGASLYEQYF. The CDR3, as DNA: TGTGCCACCAGTTGCGTGCCAGGGGCATCCCTTTACGAGCAGTACTTC.

J is TRBJ2-5 and V is TRBV2; 14 bases are a match to TRBD2. There are 17 residues in the CDR3. J lost 2 bases, V lost 6 bases, and 8 bases had no gene match. Germline V CDR1 and CDR2: SNHLY, FYNNEI. DNA for the CDR3: TGTGCCAGCAGCGACCCCAGGACTAGCGGGGGGCAAGAGACCCAGTACTTC. Translation gives CASSDPRTSGGQETQYF.

The chain joins TRBV20-1 to TRBJ1-5, with D possibly TRBD1 on 5 matching bases. The germline gives CDR1 DFQATT, CDR2 SNEGSKA (reference sequence). There are 14 residues in the CDR3. V lost 0 bases to trimming and J lost 6 bases, with 12 bases between them. CDR3 amino acids: CSARDDGRGQPQHF. The CDR3 DNA reads as TGCAGTGCTAGAGATGACGGGAGGGGTCAGCCCCAGCATTTT.

The chain couples TRBV7-2 to TRBJ2-1; D is unclear. The CDR3 length is 15 residues. CDR1 and CDR2 (germline): SGHTA, FQGNSA. The V end lost 5 bases, the J end lost 5 bases, and 16 bases lay between the germline ends. CDR3 protein: CASSRPPRNNNEQFF. DNA for the CDR3: TGTGCCAGCAGCCGTCCTCCCCGAAACAACAATGAGCAGTTCTTC.

This clonotype was seen ten or more times. The gene calls are TRBV12-3 or TRBV12-4 and TRBJ2-5; D not certain. The CDR3 covers 11 residues. Trimming shortened V by 6 bases and J by 5 bases, and 7 bases separated the two germline ends. The CDR3 loop reads CASRFGETQYF. As DNA, the CDR3 is TGTGCCAGCAGGTTTGGGGAGACCCAGTACTTC.

V gene TRBV12-3 or TRBV12-4 combines with J gene TRBJ2-7; D is ambiguous. Trimming removed 7 bases at V and 0 bases at J, with 10 bases between. This CDR3 contains 13 residues. The CDR3 nucleotides are TGTGCCAGCACCCGAGCTGACTCCTACGAGCAGTACTTC. The encoded protein is CASTRADSYEQYF.

This clonotype was recorded a few times. J is TRBJ1-2 and V is TRBV12-3 or TRBV12-4; D is ambiguous. Trimming stripped 3 bases from V and 4 bases from J, with 9 bases between. The CDR3 has 13 amino acids. The DNA for the CDR3 is TGTGCCAGCAGTTTCTCAGCCCTCTATGGCTACACCTTC. Translation gives CASSFSALYGYTF.

J is TRBJ1-4 and V is TRBV27; D unresolved. V shed 4 bases and J shed 8 bases, with 17 bases lying between them. The CDR3 consists of 15 residues. The germline V gene encodes CDR1 MNHEY and CDR2 SMNVEV (reference sequence). Here the CDR3 reads CASSSYSGEMEKLFF. The CDR3 coding sequence is TGTGCCAGCAGTTCATATAGTGGTGAGATGGAAAAACTGTTTTTT.

The V call is TRBV7-2, the J call TRBJ2-7, with TRBD2 matching 9 bases. CDR1 and CDR2 (germline): SGHTA, FQGNSA. CDR3 size: 15 residues. V shed 4 bases, J shed 0 bases, and the junction held 4 bases outside the gene matches. The CDR3: CASSYSSGDSYEQYF. As DNA, the CDR3 is TGTGCCAGCAGCTACTCTAGCGGGGACTCCTACGAGCAGTACTTC.

This clonotype was detected only once. The V gene is TRBV20-1, the J gene TRBJ2-1; possibly TRBD2 for D (6 bases). V was clipped by 6 bases and J by 10 bases, with 22 bases between them. Germline V lookup: CDR1 DFQATT, CDR2 SNEGSKA (reference sequence). The CDR3 covers 14 residues. CDR3 in DNA: TGCAGTGCGCGCCCCGGCCGGGCACGGGGGGAGCAGTTCTTC. It encodes CSARPGRARGEQFF.

In DNA form, the CDR3 reads TGTGCCAGCAGCAAATGGGGGGAGAGGTCGTGCTATTCACCCCTCCACTTT. Encoded protein: CASSKWGERSCYSPLHF. The rearrangement uses TRBV21-1 and TRBJ1-6; TRBD1 is taken as the D call from the table, unchecked against the DNA. TRBV21-1 is noted as a pseudogene. The CDR3 is 17 residues long.

V and J are TRBV14 and TRBJ2-7; the D is unclear. V lost 0 bases and J 3 bases, leaving 9 bases between the germline ends. This CDR3 region has 14 residues. In germline, CDR1 is SGHDN, CDR2 FVKESK. CDR3 coding DNA: TGTGCCAGCAGCCAAGAAGTAACCGGCTACGAGCAGTACTTC. Protein product: CASSQEVTGYEQYF. Full variable domain (missing parts from reference TRBV14 and TRBJ2-7): EAGVTQFPSHSVIEKGQTVTLRCDPISGHDNLYWYRRVMGKEIKFLLHFVKESKQDESGMPNNRFLAERTGGTYSTLKVQPAELEDSGVYFCASSQEVTGYEQYFGPGTRLTVT.

This rearrangement joins TRBV5-6 to TRBJ1-5, with D perhaps TRBD1 (6 bases). The CDR3 extends over 16 amino acids. CDR1 is SGHDT and CDR2 is YYEEEE in the germline V gene. V was pared by 2 bases and J by 7 bases, with 19 bases between. CDR3 in amino acids: CASSFGVQGVGQPQHF. The DNA of the CDR3 is TGTGCCAGCAGCTTCGGGGTACAGGGCGTGGGACAGCCCCAGCATTTT.

The rearrangement links TRBV7-2 to TRBJ2-6; D gene uncertain. The V gene lost 4 bases and the J gene lost 1 base, with 5 bases spanning the gap. The germline V gene has CDR1 SGHTA and CDR2 FQGNSA. This CDR3 comprises 14 residues. In DNA form, the CDR3 reads TGTGCCAGCAGCTCCCAATCTGGGGCCAACGTCCTGACTTTC. The encoded protein is CASSSQSGANVLTF.

The J gene is TRBJ2-1, the V gene TRBV6-5; D might be TRBD1 (6 bases). The ends were cut back, 4 bases at V and 1 base at J, with 14 bases in the middle. This CDR3 contains 16 residues. Germline assignment: CDR1 MNHEY and CDR2 SVGAGI. CDR3 region: CASSFSSGTSYNEQFF. The DNA of the CDR3 is TGTGCCAGCAGTTTCTCCTCCGGGACATCCTACAATGAGCAGTTCTTC.

The chain has TRBV6-2 or TRBV6-3 and TRBJ2-3; TRBD1 agrees at 11 bases. This CDR3 region has 17 residues. Trimming at V came to 6 bases and at J to 2 bases, leaving 10 bases not matched to a gene. Germline values: CDR1 MNHEY, CDR2 SVGEGT. The CDR3 reads CASSNSDRGRDTDTQYF. The CDR3 DNA sequence: TGTGCCAGCAGCAACTCGGACAGGGGGCGCGACACAGATACGCAGTATTTT.

In its sample, this clonotype was seen once. The V call is TRBV15, the J call TRBJ2-7; D gene unclear. The last part of the DNA fits TRBJ2-5 better; the J call may be wrong. Germline loops: CDR1 LNHNV, CDR2 YYDKDF (reference sequence). CDR3 size: 16 residues. The CDR3, as DNA: TGTGCCACCAGCAGAGGGCGTGGGAACTCCGAGGAGACCCAGTACTTC. Translated: CATSRGRGNSEETQYF.

The rearrangement links TRBV28 to TRBJ1-5; TRBD1 might be the D (5 bases). This CDR3 region has 15 residues. V lost 5 bases and J lost 0, with 11 bases in between. The germline V gene encodes CDR1 MDHEN and CDR2 SYDVKM. Here the CDR3 DNA reads TGTGCCAGCAGTCTAGGGGATCCTAGCAATCAGCCCCAGCATTTT. Translating gives CASSLGDPSNQPQHF.